The clone carrying this TCR beta chain has a single count. Some clones are missing from TCRdb's copy, which holds only in-frame ones; the method was immunoSEQ multiplex PCR. Of approximately 140,000 clones listed, around 94% were seen once; the top ten hold roughly 13%. This entry comes from a study of control samples from healthy donors and cancer patients. This TCR came from a man aged 40-49 years in good health. The sequenced sample consisted of blood.

CDR3 DNA sequence: TGTGCCAGCAGTCGCTCCAACACTGAAGCTTTCTTT. Translated, it gives CASSRSNTEAFF. The chain recombines TRBV6-5 with TRBJ1-1, with D unresolved. This CDR3 has 12 residues. Trimming cost V 5 bases and J 2 bases, with 6 bases left between them. Germline CDR1 and CDR2: MNHEY and SVGAGI.